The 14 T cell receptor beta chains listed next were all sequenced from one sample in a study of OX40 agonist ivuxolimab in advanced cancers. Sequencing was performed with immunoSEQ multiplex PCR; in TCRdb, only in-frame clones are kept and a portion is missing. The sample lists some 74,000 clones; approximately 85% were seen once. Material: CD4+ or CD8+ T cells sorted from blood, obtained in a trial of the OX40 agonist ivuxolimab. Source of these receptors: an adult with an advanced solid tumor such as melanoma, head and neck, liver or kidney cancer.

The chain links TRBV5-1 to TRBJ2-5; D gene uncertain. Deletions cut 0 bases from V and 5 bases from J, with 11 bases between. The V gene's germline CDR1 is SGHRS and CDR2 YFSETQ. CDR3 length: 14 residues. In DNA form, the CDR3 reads TGCGCCAGCAGCTTGGGGTACCAAGGGGAGACCCAGTACTTC. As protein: CASSLGYQGETQYF.

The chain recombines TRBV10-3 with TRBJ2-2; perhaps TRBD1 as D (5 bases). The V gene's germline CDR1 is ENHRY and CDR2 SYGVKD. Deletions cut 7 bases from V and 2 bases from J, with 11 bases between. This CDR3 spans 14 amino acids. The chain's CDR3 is CAIKRGQNTGELFF. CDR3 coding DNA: TGTGCCATCAAAAGAGGACAAAACACCGGGGAGCTGTTTTTT.

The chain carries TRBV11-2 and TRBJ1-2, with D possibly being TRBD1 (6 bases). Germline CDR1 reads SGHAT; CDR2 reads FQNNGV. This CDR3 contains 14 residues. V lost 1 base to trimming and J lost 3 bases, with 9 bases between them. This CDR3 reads CASSLGTADYGYTF. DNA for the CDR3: TGTGCCAGCAGCTTAGGGACAGCTGACTATGGCTACACCTTC.

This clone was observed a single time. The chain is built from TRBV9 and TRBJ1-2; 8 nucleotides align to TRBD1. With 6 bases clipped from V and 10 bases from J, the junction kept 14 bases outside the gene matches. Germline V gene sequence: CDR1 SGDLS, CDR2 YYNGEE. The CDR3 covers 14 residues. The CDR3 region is CASTTQGASIVYTF. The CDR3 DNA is TGTGCCAGCACTACTCAGGGGGCGAGTATTGTCTACACCTTC.

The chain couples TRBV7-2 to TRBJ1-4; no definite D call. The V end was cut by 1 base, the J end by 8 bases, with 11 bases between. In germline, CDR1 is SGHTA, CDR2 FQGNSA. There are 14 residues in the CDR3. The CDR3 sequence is CASSLGAAFEKLFF. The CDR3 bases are TGTGCCAGCAGCTTAGGGGCGGCATTCGAAAAACTGTTTTTT.

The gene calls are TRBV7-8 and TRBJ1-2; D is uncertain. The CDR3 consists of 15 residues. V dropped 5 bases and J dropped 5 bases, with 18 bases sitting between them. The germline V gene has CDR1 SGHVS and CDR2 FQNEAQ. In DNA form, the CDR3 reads TGTGCCAGCAGCCCTCGTATCGGGGAAGGGTATGGCTACACCTTC. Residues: CASSPRIGEGYGYTF. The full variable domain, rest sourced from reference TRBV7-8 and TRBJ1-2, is GAGVSQSPRYKVAKRGQDVALRCDPISGHVSLFWYQQALGQGPEFLTYFQNEAQLDKSGLPSDRFFAERPEGSVSTLKIQRTQQEDSAVYLCASSPRIGEGYGYTFGSGTRLTVV.

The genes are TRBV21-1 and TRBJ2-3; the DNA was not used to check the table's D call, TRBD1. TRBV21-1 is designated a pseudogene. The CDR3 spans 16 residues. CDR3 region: CASSSVGGTGTDTQYF. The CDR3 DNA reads TGTGCCAGCAGCTCCGTAGGGGGGACAGGCACAGATACGCAGTATTTT.

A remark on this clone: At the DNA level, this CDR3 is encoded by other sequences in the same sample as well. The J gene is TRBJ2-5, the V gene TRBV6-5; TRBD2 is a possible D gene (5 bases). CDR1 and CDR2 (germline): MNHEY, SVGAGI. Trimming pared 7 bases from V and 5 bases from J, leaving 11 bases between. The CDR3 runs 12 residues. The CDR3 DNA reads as TGTGCCAGCACCGGGGTAGGGGAGACCCAGTACTTC. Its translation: CASTGVGETQYF.

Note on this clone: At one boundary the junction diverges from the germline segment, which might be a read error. CDR3 sequence (DNA): TGTGCTAGCAGCTTAGGGGGGACGATGTACCAAGAGACCCAGTACTTC. This sequence encodes CASSLGGTMYQETQYF. This rearrangement joins TRBV7-7 to TRBJ2-5; D assignment may be TRBD1 or TRBD2 (6 bases each). Germline V gene lookup returns CDR1 SSHAT and CDR2 FNYEAQ (reference sequence). The CDR3 spans 16 residues.

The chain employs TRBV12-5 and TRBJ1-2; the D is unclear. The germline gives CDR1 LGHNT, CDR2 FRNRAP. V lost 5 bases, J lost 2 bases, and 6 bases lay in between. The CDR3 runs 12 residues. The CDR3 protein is CASGQDNYGYTF. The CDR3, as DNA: TGTGCTAGTGGTCAGGACAACTATGGCTACACCTTC. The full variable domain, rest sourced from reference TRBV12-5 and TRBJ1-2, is DARVTQTPRHKVTEMGQEVTMRCQPILGHNTVFWYRQTMMQGLELLAYFRNRAPLDDSGMPKDRFSAEMPDATLATLKIQPSEPRDSAVYFCASGQDNYGYTFGSGTRLTVV.

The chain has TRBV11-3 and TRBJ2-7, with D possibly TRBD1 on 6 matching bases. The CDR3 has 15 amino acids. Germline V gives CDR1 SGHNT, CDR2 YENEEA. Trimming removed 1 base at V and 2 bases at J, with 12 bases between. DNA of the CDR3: TGTGCCAGCAGCTTAGCGGGACAAGGGACCTACGAGCAGTACTTC. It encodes CASSLAGQGTYEQYF.

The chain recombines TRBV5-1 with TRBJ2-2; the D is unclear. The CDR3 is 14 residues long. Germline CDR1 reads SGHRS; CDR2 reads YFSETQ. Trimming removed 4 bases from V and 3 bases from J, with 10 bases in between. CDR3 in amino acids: CASSIGLDTGELFF. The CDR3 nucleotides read TGCGCCAGCAGCATCGGGCTAGACACCGGGGAGCTGTTTTTT.

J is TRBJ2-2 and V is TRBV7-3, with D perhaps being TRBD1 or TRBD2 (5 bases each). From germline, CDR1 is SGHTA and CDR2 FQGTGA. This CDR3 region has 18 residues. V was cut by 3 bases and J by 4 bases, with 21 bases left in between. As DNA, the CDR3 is TGTGCCAGCAGCTTGACCCCGAGTGGGCAGGGAGTCACCGGGGAGCTGTTTTTT. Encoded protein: CASSLTPSGQGVTGELFF.

The chain's CDR3 is CTLGRGTVGQYF. CDR3 in DNA: TGCACCCTCGGCAGGGGGACGGTCGGGCAGTACTTC. The J gene is TRBJ2-7, the V gene TRBV29-1; 7 bases line up with TRBD1. The CDR3 is 12 residues long. Looked up from germline, CDR1 is SQVTM and CDR2 is ANQGSEA.